The next 13 T cell receptor beta chains were all read from a single sample in a study of T cells after yellow fever vaccination. TCRdb itself ran the 5' RACE reads through MiXCR, one entry per CDR3 protein. The sample lists over 200,000 distinct CDR3 sequences; 6.5% to 7.5% were seen once. Sequencing used CD4+ T cells sorted from PBMCs, obtained on the day of the yellow fever booster vaccination. These receptors originate from a man aged 30 to 39 who received the YFV17D yellow fever vaccine.

This clonotype was seen at least ten times. The chain combines TRBV5-1 with TRBJ2-1, with no clear D. Germline CDR1 reads SGHRS; CDR2 reads YFSETQ. The V and J ends lost 4 bases and 4 bases respectively, with 12 bases between them. This CDR3 is 14 amino acids long. The CDR3 coding sequence is TGCGCCAGCAGCCTCGACGTCTCTTACAATGAGCAGTTCTTC. This gives the protein CASSLDVSYNEQFF.

This clonotype was picked up many times. The rearrangement uses TRBV28 and TRBJ2-5, with a weak D call TRBD1 (5 bases). This CDR3 comprises 15 residues. Trimming shortened V by 5 bases and J by 1 base, and 14 bases separated the two germline ends. Germline CDR1 and CDR2: MDHEN and SYDVKM. CDR3 DNA sequence: TGTGCCAGCAGTCCTATCACAGGCACCCAAGAGACCCAGTACTTC. It translates to CASSPITGTQETQYF. The whole variable domain, filled in from reference TRBV28 and TRBJ2-5, reads DVKVTQSSRYLVKRTGEKVFLECVQDMDHENMFWYRQDPGLGLRLIYFSYDVKMKEKGDIPEGYSVSREKKERFSLILESASTNQTSMYLCASSPITGTQETQYFGPGTRLLVL.

The chain joins TRBV7-2 to TRBJ2-1; 7 bases match TRBD2. Germline CDR1 and CDR2: SGHTA and FQGNSA. The CDR3 loop spans 16 amino acids. The V and J ends lost 6 bases and 0 bases, in that order; junction bases with no gene match: 8. The CDR3 protein is CASSQTSAFSYNEQFF. The CDR3 DNA reads as TGTGCCAGCAGTCAAACTAGCGCTTTCTCCTACAATGAGCAGTTCTTC.

The sample holds a few counts of this clonotype. V and J are TRBV7-8 and TRBJ2-7; 7 positions match TRBD2. Trimming took 6 bases from V and 0 from J; bases not matched to a gene: 8. Germline V CDR1 and CDR2: SGHVS, FQNEAQ. The CDR3 has 15 residues. The DNA of the CDR3 is TGTGCCAGCAGGGATGACGGGAGGAGCTCCTACGAGCAGTACTTC. Amino acids: CASRDDGRSSYEQYF. Full variable domain (missing parts from reference TRBV7-8 and TRBJ2-7): GAGVSQSPRYKVAKRGQDVALRCDPISGHVSLFWYQQALGQGPEFLTYFQNEAQLDKSGLPSDRFFAERPEGSVSTLKIQRTQQEDSAVYLCASRDDGRSSYEQYFGPGTRLTVT.

The table lists this clonotype with many counts. The V and J genes are TRBV5-1 and TRBJ2-3, with D perhaps TRBD2 (5 bases). Per the germline V gene, CDR1 is SGHRS and CDR2 is YFSETQ. The germline V and J ends were trimmed by 4 bases and 5 bases, with 14 bases remaining between them. The CDR3 covers 14 residues. The CDR3 coding sequence is TGCGCCAGCAGCCGCTCGGAGGCGATAGATACGCAGTATTTT. Its protein is CASSRSEAIDTQYF.

This clonotype was recorded at least ten times. This sequence joins TRBV21-1 and TRBJ2-2; TRBD1 is the table's D call and was not checked against the DNA. TRBV21-1 is listed as a pseudogene. This CDR3 has 15 residues. CDR3 residues: CASTYTGAGTGELFF. Written as DNA, the CDR3 is TGTGCCAGCACCTACACAGGGGCGGGAACCGGGGAGCTGTTTTTT.

In its sample, this clonotype was seen a few times. The V call is TRBV7-9, the J call TRBJ2-1; D unresolved. The CDR3 runs to 12 residues. V shed 5 bases and J shed 4 bases, with 6 bases lying between them. Germline CDR1 is SEHNR and CDR2 is FQNEAQ (reference sequence). The CDR3 DNA reads as TGTGCCAGCAGCACCCTTTACAATGAGCAGTTCTTC. Translated: CASSTLYNEQFF.

This clonotype was seen a few times. The V call is TRBV20-1, the J call TRBJ2-1; D unresolved. Looked up from germline, CDR1 is DFQATT and CDR2 is SNEGSKA (reference sequence). Trimming removed 0 bases from V and 8 bases from J, with 17 bases in between. The CDR3 sequence is 15 residues long. The CDR3 region is CSARDWFVRSDEQFF. The CDR3 DNA follows: TGCAGTGCTAGAGATTGGTTTGTTAGGTCGGATGAGCAGTTCTTC.

This clonotype was recorded many times. The chain couples TRBV28 to TRBJ1-1; 7 bases line up with TRBD1. CDR3 length equals 14 residues. CDR1 is MDHEN, CDR2 SYDVKM, per germline. The V segment lost 2 bases and the J segment 3 bases; nucleotides outside the gene matches: 3. The CDR3 DNA follows: TGTGCCAGCAGTTTAACAGGGGAATACACTGAAGCTTTCTTT. Protein: CASSLTGEYTEAFF.

The chain joins TRBV7-9 to TRBJ2-4, with D possibly matching TRBD2 (6 bases). Between the trimmed V and J ends, which lost 1 base and 6 bases, there was a span of 13 bases. CDR1 and CDR2 from the germline V gene are SEHNR and FQNEAQ (reference sequence). The CDR3 spans 15 residues. The CDR3 DNA sequence: TGTGCCAGCAGCTTAGAAGCCGGGAGCAGAAACATTCAGTACTTC. Translated: CASSLEAGSRNIQYF.

This chain connects TRBV3-1 to TRBJ2-7, with D unclear. Trimming stripped 0 bases from V and 4 bases from J, with 10 bases between. Germline-derived CDR1 and CDR2 are LGHDT and YNNKEL (reference sequence). CDR3 length: 14 residues. The CDR3 DNA reads as TGTGCCAGCAGCCAAGATCAGCTCGGGTACGAGCAGTACTTC. This gives the protein CASSQDQLGYEQYF.

The chain couples TRBV15 to TRBJ1-4; D is ambiguous. Deletions cut 2 bases from V and 3 bases from J, with 10 bases between. The germline gives CDR1 LNHNV, CDR2 YYDKDF (reference sequence). The CDR3 is 15 residues long. Here the CDR3 DNA reads TGTGCCACCAGCAGAATCCGCATGGCTAATGAAAAACTGTTTTTT. Protein product: CATSRIRMANEKLFF. Looking up the rest from reference TRBV15 and TRBJ1-4 gives the full variable domain: DAMVIQNPRYQVTQFGKPVTLSCSQTLNHNVMYWYQQKSSQAPKLLFHYYDKDFNNEADTPDNFQSRRPNTSFCFLDIRSPGLGDTAMYLCATSRIRMANEKLFFGSGTQLSVL.

This clonotype was detected a few times. The genes are TRBV3-1 and TRBJ2-6; D uncertain. CDR3 size: 11 residues. Germline V gives CDR1 LGHDT, CDR2 YNNKEL (reference sequence). Trimming removed 1 base at V and 11 bases at J, with 3 bases between. CDR3 sequence reads: CASSQGDVLTF. In DNA, the CDR3 is TGTGCCAGCAGCCAAGGGGACGTCCTGACTTTC.